This TCR beta chain derives from a study of T-cell reconstitution after alpha-beta-depleted transplantation in children. V was cut by 5 bases and J by 6 bases, with 19 bases left in between. CDR3 length: 15 residues. Unique molecular identifiers tagged the TCRbeta library. TCRdb itself ran the PCR reads through MiXCR, one entry per CDR3 protein. The data contain around 600,000 distinct CDR3 sequences, roughly 17% of them singletons. This clonotype was counted at least ten times. This sequence was found in a human donor who donated a stem cell graft to a child with acute myeloid leukemia. Material: PBMCs from the stem cell graft donor, obtained from the stem cell graft. V gene TRBV12-3 or TRBV12-4 combines with J gene TRBJ1-2, with no clear D. The CDR3 DNA reads as TGTGCCAGCAGTCTGTTTGGGCGCGGGCGGGATGGCTACACCTTC. It specifies CASSLFGRGRDGYTF.